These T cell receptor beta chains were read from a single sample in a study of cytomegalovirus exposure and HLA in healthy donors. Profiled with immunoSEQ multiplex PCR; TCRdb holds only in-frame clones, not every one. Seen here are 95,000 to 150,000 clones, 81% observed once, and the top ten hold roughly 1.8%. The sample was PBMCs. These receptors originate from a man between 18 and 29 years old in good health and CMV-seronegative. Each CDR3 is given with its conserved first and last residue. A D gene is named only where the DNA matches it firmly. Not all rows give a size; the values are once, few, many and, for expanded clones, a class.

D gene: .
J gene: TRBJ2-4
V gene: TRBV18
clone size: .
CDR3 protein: CASSPPQGLSKNIQYF
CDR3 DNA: TGTGCCAGCTCACCACCTCAGGGGTTGTCCAAAAACATTCAGTACTTC

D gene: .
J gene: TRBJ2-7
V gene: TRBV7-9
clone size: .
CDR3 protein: CASSPLPGGGEQYF
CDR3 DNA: TGTGCCAGCAGCCCACTTCCCGGAGGTGGAGAGCAGTACTTC

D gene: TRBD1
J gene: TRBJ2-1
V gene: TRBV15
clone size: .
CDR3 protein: CATSSWTGGKVYNEQFF
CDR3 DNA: TGTGCCACCAGCAGTTGGACAGGGGGTAAAGTTTACAATGAGCAGTTCTTC

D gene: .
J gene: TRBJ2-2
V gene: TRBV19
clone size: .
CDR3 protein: CASGPQGRTGELFF
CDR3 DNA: TGTGCCTCCGGGCCCCAGGGAAGGACCGGGGAGCTGTTTTTT

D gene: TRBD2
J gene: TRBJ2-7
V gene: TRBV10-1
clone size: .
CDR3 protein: CASSGQGTSGFEQYF
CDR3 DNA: TGCGCCAGCAGTGGGCAGGGGACTAGCGGGTTTGAGCAGTACTTC

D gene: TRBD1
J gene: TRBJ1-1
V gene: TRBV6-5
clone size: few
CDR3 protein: CASSRAFGTGTEAFF
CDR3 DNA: TGTGCCAGCAGTAGGGCCTTTGGGACAGGGACTGAAGCTTTCTTT

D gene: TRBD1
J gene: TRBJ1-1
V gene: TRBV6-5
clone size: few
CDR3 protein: CASSYTGAHTEAFF
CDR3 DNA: TGTGCCAGCAGTTACACAGGGGCCCACACTGAAGCTTTCTTT

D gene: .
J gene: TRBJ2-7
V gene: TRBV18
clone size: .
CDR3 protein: CASSPRTESYEQYF
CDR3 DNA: TGTGCCAGCTCACCACGAACAGAGTCCTACGAGCAGTACTTC

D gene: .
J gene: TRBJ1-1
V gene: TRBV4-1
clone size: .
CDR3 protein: CASSQAPTGTEAFF
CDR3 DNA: TGCGCCAGCAGCCAAGCCCCCACAGGGACTGAAGCTTTCTTT

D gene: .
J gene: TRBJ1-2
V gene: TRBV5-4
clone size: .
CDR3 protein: CASSLDRVNYGYTF
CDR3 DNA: TGTGCCAGCAGCTTGGACAGGGTGAACTATGGCTACACCTTC

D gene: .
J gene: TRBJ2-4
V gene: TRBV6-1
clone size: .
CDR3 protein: CASSEIEEGFKNIQYF
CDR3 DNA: TGTGCCAGCAGTGAAATAGAGGAAGGCTTCAAAAACATTCAGTACTTC

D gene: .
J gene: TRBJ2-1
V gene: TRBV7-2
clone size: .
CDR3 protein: CASSLGAVYNEQFF
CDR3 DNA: TGTGCCAGCAGCTTAGGGGCCGTTTACAATGAGCAGTTCTTC

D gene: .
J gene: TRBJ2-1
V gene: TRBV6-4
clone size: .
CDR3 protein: CASSEAGAYNEQFF
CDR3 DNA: TGTGCCAGCAGTGAGGCGGGGGCTTACAATGAGCAGTTCTTC

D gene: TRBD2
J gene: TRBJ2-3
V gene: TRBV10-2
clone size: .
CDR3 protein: CASSDPAGALFTDTQYF
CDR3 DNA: TGCGCCAGCAGCGACCCAGCGGGGGCCCTCTTCACAGATACGCAGTATTTT

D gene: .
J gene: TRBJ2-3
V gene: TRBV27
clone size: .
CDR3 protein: CASSFWEVGTDTQYF
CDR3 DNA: TGTGCCAGCAGTTTTTGGGAGGTCGGCACAGATACGCAGTATTTT

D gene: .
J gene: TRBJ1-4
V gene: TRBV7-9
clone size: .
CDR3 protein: CSSSFEAPRDEKLFF
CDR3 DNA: TGTTCCAGCAGCTTTGAGGCACCGCGGGATGAAAAACTGTTTTTT

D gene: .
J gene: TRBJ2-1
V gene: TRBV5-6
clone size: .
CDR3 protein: CASSPGPHNEQFF
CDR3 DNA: TGTGCCAGCAGCCCTGGGCCCCACAATGAGCAGTTCTTC

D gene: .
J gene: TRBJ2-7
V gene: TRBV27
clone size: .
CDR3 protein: CASRDGAHYEQYF
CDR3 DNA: TGTGCCAGCAGAGATGGGGCGCATTACGAGCAGTACTTC

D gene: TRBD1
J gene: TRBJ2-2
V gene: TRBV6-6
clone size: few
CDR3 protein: CASSRDRVGTGELFF
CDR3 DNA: TGTGCCAGCAGTCGTGACAGGGTAGGCACCGGGGAGCTGTTTTTT

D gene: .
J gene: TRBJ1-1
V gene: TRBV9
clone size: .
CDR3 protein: CASSAGGDRVAFF
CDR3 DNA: TGTGCCAGCAGCGCGGGGGGGGATCGAGTAGCTTTCTTT

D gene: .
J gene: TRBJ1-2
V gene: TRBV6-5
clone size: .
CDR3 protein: CASSYSGGRAGEGYTF
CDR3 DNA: TGTGCCAGCAGTTACTCGGGGGGGCGAGCCGGGGAGGGCTACACCTTC

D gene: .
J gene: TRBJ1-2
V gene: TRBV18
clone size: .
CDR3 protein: CASSPGENYGYTF
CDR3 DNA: TGTGCCAGCTCACCAGGGGAGAACTATGGCTACACCTTC

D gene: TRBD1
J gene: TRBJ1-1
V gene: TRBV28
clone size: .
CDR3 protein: CASTQDRGRFLAFF
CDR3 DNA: TGTGCCAGCACCCAAGACAGGGGGCGCTTTCTTGCTTTCTTT

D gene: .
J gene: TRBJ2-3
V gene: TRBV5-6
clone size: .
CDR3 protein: CASSSSIIGGGREDTQYF
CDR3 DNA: TGTGCCAGCAGCTCCTCAATTATCGGAGGGGGCAGGGAAGATACGCAGTATTTT

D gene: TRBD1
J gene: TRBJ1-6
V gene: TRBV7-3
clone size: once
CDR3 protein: CASLGDRGTSPLHF
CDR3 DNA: TGTGCCAGCCTAGGGGACAGGGGGACCTCACCCCTCCACTTT